The rows below give T cell receptor beta chains drawn from one sample of a study of blood T cells in healthy people across ages. Each CDR3 protein is one row after TCRdb ran MiXCR on the 5' RACE reads. This table holds about 730,000 distinct CDR3 sequences, roughly 41% found once. The sequenced sample consisted of blood. The receptors shown here come from a woman aged 55-69 years in good health. Each CDR3 is given with its conserved first and last residue. A D gene is named only where the DNA matches it firmly. The size field is filled for only some rows; it gives once, few, many or a size class.

CDR3 protein: CASSVGLTLYEQYF
CDR3 DNA: TGTGCCAGCAGCGTAGGGCTAACTCTCTACGAGCAGTACTTC
clone size: .
V gene: TRBV13
D gene: .
J gene: TRBJ2-7

CDR3 protein: CATSRDILAGTDTQYF
CDR3 DNA: TGTGCCACCAGCAGAGATATCCTAGCGGGCACAGATACGCAGTATTTT
clone size: .
V gene: TRBV15
D gene: TRBD2
J gene: TRBJ2-3

CDR3 protein: CAISWDRTEQYF
CDR3 DNA: TGTGCCATCAGCTGGGACAGGACTGAGCAGTACTTC
clone size: .
V gene: TRBV10-3
D gene: TRBD1
J gene: TRBJ2-4

CDR3 protein: CASSSMKSGRNEQFF
CDR3 DNA: TGTGCCAGCAGCAGCATGAAAAGTGGACGCAATGAGCAGTTCTTC
clone size: few
V gene: TRBV12-3/TRBV12-4
D gene: .
J gene: TRBJ2-1

CDR3 protein: CASSAKGGNEQYF
CDR3 DNA: TGTGCCAGCAGCGCCAAAGGGGGGAATGAGCAGTACTTC
clone size: .
V gene: TRBV4-2
D gene: .
J gene: TRBJ2-5

CDR3 protein: CASSPLSNTEAFF
CDR3 DNA: TGCGCCAGCAGCCCTTTGTCGAACACTGAAGCTTTCTTT
clone size: few
V gene: TRBV5-1
D gene: .
J gene: TRBJ1-1

CDR3 protein: CASSKTTSGEETQYF
CDR3 DNA: TGTGCCAGCAGTAAGACTACTAGCGGGGAAGAGACCCAGTACTTC
clone size: .
V gene: TRBV6-2/TRBV6-3
D gene: TRBD2
J gene: TRBJ2-5

CDR3 protein: CASSLWWDTQYF
CDR3 DNA: TGTGCCAGCAGCTTATGGTGGGATACGCAGTATTTT
clone size: .
V gene: TRBV7-8
D gene: .
J gene: TRBJ2-3

CDR3 protein: CSALREGTKNIQYF
CDR3 DNA: TGCAGTGCATTGCGAGAGGGGACCAAAAACATTCAGTACTTC
clone size: few
V gene: TRBV29-1
D gene: .
J gene: TRBJ2-4

CDR3 protein: CSAQQGRKTQYF
CDR3 DNA: TGCAGTGCTCAACAGGGGAGGAAGACCCAGTACTTC
clone size: .
V gene: TRBV20-1
D gene: .
J gene: TRBJ2-5

CDR3 protein: CASSWGQGSAEAFF
CDR3 DNA: TGCGCCAGCAGCTGGGGACAGGGTAGCGCTGAAGCTTTCTTT
clone size: .
V gene: TRBV5-1
D gene: TRBD1
J gene: TRBJ1-1

CDR3 protein: CASSLGGSRGDNEQFF
CDR3 DNA: TGTGCCAGCAGCTTAGGGGGGAGCAGGGGAGACAATGAGCAGTTCTTC
clone size: .
V gene: TRBV11-3
D gene: .
J gene: TRBJ2-1

CDR3 protein: CSGSGSGGNEQFF
CDR3 DNA: TGCAGCGGTAGCGGGAGTGGAGGCAATGAGCAGTTCTTC
clone size: many
V gene: TRBV29-1
D gene: TRBD2
J gene: TRBJ2-1

CDR3 protein: CSARGTLGERETQYF
CDR3 DNA: TGCAGTGCTAGAGGGACGCTTGGGGAGCGAGAGACCCAGTACTTC
clone size: .
V gene: TRBV20-1
D gene: .
J gene: TRBJ2-5

CDR3 protein: CASRPGTGPGGYTF
CDR3 DNA: TGTGCCAGCAGGCCCGGGACAGGGCCCGGGGGCTACACCTTC
clone size: .
V gene: TRBV6-5
D gene: TRBD1
J gene: TRBJ1-2

CDR3 protein: CRLVGSNNEQFF
CDR3 DNA: TGCAGACTAGTAGGATCCAACAATGAGCAGTTCTTC
clone size: many
V gene: TRBV29-1
D gene: .
J gene: TRBJ2-1

CDR3 protein: CSVEEREGGEQFF
CDR3 DNA: TGCAGCGTTGAAGAGCGGGAGGGCGGCGAGCAGTTCTTC
clone size: .
V gene: TRBV29-1
D gene: TRBD2
J gene: TRBJ2-1

CDR3 protein: CASSLATSGDTDTQYF
CDR3 DNA: TGCGCCAGCAGCTTGGCCACTAGCGGGGACACAGATACGCAGTATTTT
clone size: few
V gene: TRBV5-1
D gene: TRBD2
J gene: TRBJ2-3

CDR3 protein: CASTQHTSGRKSSYNEQYF
CDR3 DNA: TGTGCCAGCACCCAACATACTAGCGGGAGGAAAAGCTCCTACAATGAGCAGTACTTC
clone size: .
V gene: TRBV12-3/TRBV12-4
D gene: TRBD2
J gene: TRBJ2-7

CDR3 protein: CASSQARREAFF
CDR3 DNA: TGTGCCAGCAGCCAAGCCCGCAGGGAGGCTTTCTTT
clone size: few
V gene: TRBV3-1
D gene: .
J gene: TRBJ1-1

CDR3 protein: CASSLWDNYEQYF
CDR3 DNA: TGTGCCAGCAGCCTCTGGGACAACTACGAGCAGTACTTC
clone size: .
V gene: TRBV11-1
D gene: .
J gene: TRBJ2-7

CDR3 protein: CASSRKWGRVTDTQYF
CDR3 DNA: TGTGCCAGCAGTCGAAAATGGGGGCGGGTGACCGATACGCAGTATTTT
clone size: .
V gene: TRBV27
D gene: .
J gene: TRBJ2-3

CDR3 protein: CASSLRQGYEQYF
CDR3 DNA: TGCGCCAGCAGCTTGCGTCAGGGCTACGAGCAGTACTTC
clone size: many
V gene: TRBV5-1
D gene: .
J gene: TRBJ2-7

CDR3 protein: CASSYSPGAGTTEAFF
CDR3 DNA: TGTGCCAGCAGTTACTCCCCGGGGGCAGGGACGACTGAAGCTTTCTTT
clone size: few
V gene: TRBV6-5
D gene: .
J gene: TRBJ1-1

CDR3 protein: CAISESTGGPYVGYTF
CDR3 DNA: TGTGCCATCAGTGAGTCGACAGGGGGGCCCTATGTAGGCTACACCTTC
clone size: few
V gene: TRBV10-3
D gene: TRBD1
J gene: TRBJ1-2

CDR3 protein: CASSQGTAENTGELFF
CDR3 DNA: TGTGCCAGCAGCCAAGGCACGGCCGAAAACACCGGGGAGCTGTTTTTT
clone size: .
V gene: TRBV3-1
D gene: .
J gene: TRBJ2-2

CDR3 protein: CASSPLDPQVLEQYF
CDR3 DNA: TGTGCCAGCAGCCCCCTTGACCCCCAGGTCCTCGAGCAGTACTTC
clone size: few
V gene: TRBV4-2
D gene: .
J gene: TRBJ2-7

CDR3 protein: CASSRLFGTEKAYEQYF
CDR3 DNA: TGCGCCAGCAGCCGACTCTTTGGGACGGAAAAAGCCTACGAGCAGTACTTC
clone size: .
V gene: TRBV4-1
D gene: .
J gene: TRBJ2-7

CDR3 protein: CASSTVAGVHYKEQFF
CDR3 DNA: TGTGCCAGCAGTACCGTAGCGGGAGTCCACTACAAGGAGCAGTTCTTC
clone size: .
V gene: TRBV12-3/TRBV12-4
D gene: TRBD2
J gene: TRBJ2-1

CDR3 protein: CAISVRLASSYEQYF
CDR3 DNA: TGTGCCATCAGTGTCCGACTAGCGAGCTCCTACGAGCAGTACTTC
clone size: few
V gene: TRBV10-3
D gene: TRBD2
J gene: TRBJ2-7

CDR3 protein: CSAARQATNEKLFF
CDR3 DNA: TGCAGCGCTGCCCGACAGGCAACTAATGAAAAACTGTTTTTT
clone size: many
V gene: TRBV29-1
D gene: .
J gene: TRBJ1-4

CDR3 protein: CASSLMGTRSNEQFF
CDR3 DNA: TGTGCCAGCAGTTTAATGGGGACTAGGTCAAATGAGCAGTTCTTC
clone size: few
V gene: TRBV27
D gene: TRBD2
J gene: TRBJ2-1

CDR3 protein: CASSFSGSETQYF
CDR3 DNA: TGTGCCAGCAGTTTCTCAGGGTCCGAGACCCAGTACTTC
clone size: .
V gene: TRBV12-3/TRBV12-4
D gene: .
J gene: TRBJ2-5

CDR3 protein: CASSVVQGGQETQYF
CDR3 DNA: TGTGCCAGCAGCGTAGTTCAGGGAGGGCAGGAGACCCAGTACTTC
clone size: few
V gene: TRBV9
D gene: TRBD2
J gene: TRBJ2-5

CDR3 protein: CSAATGWPTDTQYF
CDR3 DNA: TGCAGTGCCGCGACAGGGTGGCCCACAGATACGCAGTATTTT
clone size: .
V gene: TRBV20-1
D gene: TRBD1
J gene: TRBJ2-3

CDR3 protein: CASSLVPMAGDTQYF
CDR3 DNA: TGTGCCAGCAGTTTAGTACCTATGGCGGGGGATACGCAGTATTTT
clone size: few
V gene: TRBV12-3/TRBV12-4
D gene: .
J gene: TRBJ2-3

CDR3 protein: CASRKEESGYTF
CDR3 DNA: TGTGCCAGCAGGAAGGAGGAGAGTGGCTACACCTTC
clone size: .
V gene: TRBV6-6
D gene: .
J gene: TRBJ1-2

CDR3 protein: CASSVEGPNEQFF
CDR3 DNA: TGTGCCAGCAGCGTAGAGGGACCCAATGAGCAGTTCTTC
clone size: .
V gene: TRBV9
D gene: .
J gene: TRBJ2-1

CDR3 protein: CASSQEPGTSGSTVRETQFF
CDR3 DNA: TGTGCCAGCAGCCAAGAACCCGGGACTAGCGGGAGCACCGTAAGGGAGACCCAGTTCTTC
clone size: once
V gene: TRBV4-2
D gene: TRBD2
J gene: TRBJ2-1

CDR3 protein: CASRGLGYFETQYF
CDR3 DNA: TGTGCCAGCAGAGGGTTAGGGTATTTCGAGACCCAGTACTTC
clone size: few
V gene: TRBV6-2/TRBV6-3
D gene: .
J gene: TRBJ2-5

CDR3 protein: CASAARGGLNTEAFF
CDR3 DNA: TGTGCCAGCGCCGCCCGGGGGGGGTTGAACACTGAAGCTTTCTTT
clone size: .
V gene: TRBV7-8
D gene: .
J gene: TRBJ1-1

CDR3 protein: CASSPSAGGSTEAFF
CDR3 DNA: TGTGCCAGCAGCCCGTCGGCCGGGGGAAGCACTGAAGCTTTCTTT
clone size: .
V gene: TRBV3-1
D gene: .
J gene: TRBJ1-1

CDR3 protein: CASKGGYNTDTQYF
CDR3 DNA: TGTGCCAGCAAGGGGGGCTACAACACAGATACGCAGTATTTT
clone size: .
V gene: TRBV3-1
D gene: .
J gene: TRBJ2-3

CDR3 protein: CSAMGGGNQPQHF
CDR3 DNA: TGCAGTGCTATGGGGGGGGGCAATCAGCCCCAGCATTTT
clone size: .
V gene: TRBV20-1
D gene: .
J gene: TRBJ1-5

CDR3 protein: CATSGTGGPYEQYF
CDR3 DNA: TGTGCCACTTCCGGCACAGGGGGACCCTACGAGCAGTACTTC
clone size: few
V gene: TRBV10-3
D gene: TRBD1
J gene: TRBJ2-7

CDR3 protein: CANSPQGASNEQYF
CDR3 DNA: TGTGCCAACAGCCCTCAGGGGGCGTCCAACGAGCAGTACTTC
clone size: .
V gene: TRBV7-2
D gene: TRBD1
J gene: TRBJ2-7